This TCR beta chain was identified in a study of T cells expressing NK-cell markers. As for the study in general: Seven of the eight sequenced donors were HCMV-seropositive; one was seronegative. Study-wide findings and caveats: Unclear, still, was the HCMV specificity of the expanded NKG2C+ T cell clones.

TCRdb re-called the 5' RACE reads and shows each CDR3 protein once, DNA omitted. The table counts approximately 170,000 distinct CDR3 sequences; 20% to 25% lies in the top ten. Remarks on this clonotype: Its antigen is not known.

Germline values: CDR1 MGHRA, CDR2 YSYEKL. CDR3 length equals 14 residues. This rearrangement joins TRBV4-1 to TRBJ2-5; TCRdb proposes TRBD1, but this gene call is untestable without DNA. The source is a man between 18 and 69 years old in good health. Sequencing was done on a sample of blood T cells: a sorted CD56 or NKG2C T cell subset, CD4+ or CD8+ T cells, or bulk PBMC T cells (not recorded which). CDR3 sequence: CASSPGQDEETQYF.